The rows below give T cell receptor beta chains drawn from one sample of a study of shared clonotypes between healthy human individuals. Assay used: immunoSEQ multiplex PCR; TCRdb lists only in-frame clones, some missing. The sample lists some 900,000 clones, 60% to 85% seen once, with roughly 1.5% in the top ten. Sequencing input: memory CD4+ T cells sorted from blood. The source of these receptors is a man aged 18 to 29 in good health. Each CDR3 is given with its conserved first and last residue. D genes are given only for firm matches. Not every row has a clone size; where given, it reads once, few, many or a size class.

j_call: TRBJ2-3
clone_size: few
d_call: TRBD2
v_call: TRBV9
cdr3_aa: CASSVFSGGTYGDTQYF
cdr3_nt: TGTGCCAGCAGCGTATTTAGCGGGGGGACCTATGGGGATACGCAGTATTTT

j_call: TRBJ1-2
clone_size: many
d_call: NA
v_call: TRBV9
cdr3_aa: CASSDRGLHGYTF
cdr3_nt: TGTGCCAGCAGCGATCGGGGGCTTCATGGCTACACCTTC

j_call: TRBJ1-5
clone_size: once
d_call: TRBD1
v_call: TRBV7-8
cdr3_aa: CASSRDRVNSNQPQHF
cdr3_nt: TGTGCCAGCAGCAGGGACAGGGTAAATAGCAATCAGCCCCAGCATTTT

j_call: TRBJ1-4
clone_size: NA
d_call: TRBD1
v_call: TRBV28
cdr3_aa: CASSQAGQGDEKLFF
cdr3_nt: TGTGCCAGCAGTCAAGCGGGACAGGGCGATGAAAAACTGTTTTTT

j_call: TRBJ2-2
clone_size: NA
d_call: NA
v_call: TRBV6-5
cdr3_aa: CASGYLASYTGELFF
cdr3_nt: TGTGCCAGCGGGTATCTAGCGAGTTACACCGGGGAGCTGTTTTTT

j_call: TRBJ2-7
clone_size: once
d_call: NA
v_call: TRBV7-2
cdr3_aa: CASGGQRLREQYF
cdr3_nt: TGTGCCAGCGGTGGACAGAGATTACGAGAGCAGTACTTC

j_call: TRBJ2-7
clone_size: NA
d_call: TRBD1
v_call: TRBV5-6
cdr3_aa: CASSLPQGAKSYEQYF
cdr3_nt: TGTGCCAGCAGCTTGCCCCAGGGGGCAAAATCCTACGAGCAGTACTTC

j_call: TRBJ1-6
clone_size: NA
d_call: TRBD1
v_call: TRBV5-1
cdr3_aa: CASSIEDRPGSPLHF
cdr3_nt: TGCGCCAGCAGCATCGAGGACAGGCCCGGCTCACCCCTCCACTTT

j_call: TRBJ2-2
clone_size: NA
d_call: TRBD1
v_call: TRBV28
cdr3_aa: CASLDRGQGGELFF
cdr3_nt: TGTGCCAGCCTGGACAGGGGGCAGGGCGGGGAGCTGTTTTTT

j_call: TRBJ2-2
clone_size: NA
d_call: TRBD1
v_call: TRBV5-4
cdr3_aa: CASSSPGQGAGELFF
cdr3_nt: TGTGCCAGCAGCTCCCCGGGACAGGGGGCCGGGGAGCTGTTTTTT

j_call: TRBJ2-7
clone_size: NA
d_call: NA
v_call: TRBV4-1
cdr3_aa: CASSQDNIGILYF
cdr3_nt: TGCGCCAGCAGCCAAGACAATATTGGGATACTGTACTTC

j_call: TRBJ2-1
clone_size: NA
d_call: NA
v_call: TRBV5-5
cdr3_aa: CASSLASHNNEQFF
cdr3_nt: TGTGCCAGCAGCTTGGCCTCACACAACAATGAGCAGTTCTTC

j_call: TRBJ2-3
clone_size: NA
d_call: TRBD2
v_call: TRBV5-1
cdr3_aa: CASRWTSGVSTDTQYF
cdr3_nt: TGCGCCAGCAGGTGGACTAGCGGGGTTAGCACAGATACGCAGTATTTT

j_call: TRBJ2-7
clone_size: NA
d_call: NA
v_call: TRBV14
cdr3_aa: CASSQERRGAATYF
cdr3_nt: TGTGCCAGCAGCCAAGAGAGGCGAGGGGCCGCTACGTACTTC

j_call: TRBJ2-2
clone_size: many
d_call: NA
v_call: TRBV11-2
cdr3_aa: CASSPAGTGELFF
cdr3_nt: TGTGCCAGCAGCCCCGCCGGCACCGGGGAGCTGTTTTTT

j_call: TRBJ1-5
clone_size: NA
d_call: NA
v_call: TRBV7-2
cdr3_aa: CASSLVFNQPQHF
cdr3_nt: TGTGCCAGCAGCTTAGTTTTCAATCAGCCCCAGCATTTT

j_call: TRBJ2-7
clone_size: NA
d_call: TRBD1
v_call: TRBV30
cdr3_aa: CALGGLNEQYF
cdr3_nt: TGTGCCTTAGGGGGCCTCAACGAGCAGTACTTC

j_call: TRBJ1-1
clone_size: NA
d_call: NA
v_call: TRBV11-1
cdr3_aa: CASSLGRADTEAFF
cdr3_nt: TGTGCCAGCAGCTTGGGCAGGGCCGACACTGAAGCTTTCTTT

j_call: TRBJ2-3
clone_size: few
d_call: NA
v_call: TRBV6-5
cdr3_aa: CASSPAGKTQYF
cdr3_nt: TGTGCCAGCAGTCCCGCAGGGAAGACGCAGTATTTT

j_call: TRBJ2-7
clone_size: NA
d_call: NA
v_call: TRBV19
cdr3_aa: CASRVTGGELNEQYF
cdr3_nt: TGTGCCAGTAGAGTTACCGGAGGGGAGTTGAACGAGCAGTACTTC

j_call: TRBJ1-2
clone_size: few
d_call: TRBD1
v_call: TRBV28
cdr3_aa: CASSLNRGNYGYTF
cdr3_nt: TGTGCCAGCAGCCTTAACAGGGGAAACTATGGCTACACCTTC

j_call: TRBJ2-5
clone_size: NA
d_call: NA
v_call: TRBV6-6
cdr3_aa: CASGPSRETQYF
cdr3_nt: TGTGCCAGTGGACCCTCCAGAGAGACCCAGTACTTC

j_call: TRBJ1-5
clone_size: NA
d_call: NA
v_call: TRBV30
cdr3_aa: CAWSLTGWDQPQHF
cdr3_nt: TGTGCCTGGAGTTTAACGGGGTGGGATCAGCCCCAGCATTTT

j_call: TRBJ2-7
clone_size: NA
d_call: NA
v_call: TRBV10-2
cdr3_aa: CASTDTYEQYF
cdr3_nt: TGCGCCAGCACCGATACCTACGAGCAGTACTTC

j_call: TRBJ2-7
clone_size: NA
d_call: TRBD2
v_call: TRBV11-2
cdr3_aa: CASSYERDHYEQYF
cdr3_nt: TGTGCCAGCAGCTACGAGCGGGATCATTACGAGCAGTACTTC

j_call: TRBJ2-2
clone_size: NA
d_call: NA
v_call: TRBV11-3
cdr3_aa: CASASKNTGELFF
cdr3_nt: TGTGCCAGCGCCAGCAAGAACACCGGGGAGCTGTTTTTT

j_call: TRBJ2-6
clone_size: NA
d_call: TRBD2
v_call: TRBV19
cdr3_aa: CASSITSQWVTSGSRNGANVLTF
cdr3_nt: TGTGCCAGTAGTATAACCTCGCAGTGGGTGACTAGCGGGAGTAGAAATGGGGCCAACGTCCTGACTTTC

j_call: TRBJ1-1
clone_size: NA
d_call: NA
v_call: TRBV28
cdr3_aa: CASSLRGTEAFF
cdr3_nt: TGTGCCAGCAGTTTGAGGGGCACTGAAGCTTTCTTT

j_call: TRBJ2-7
clone_size: NA
d_call: NA
v_call: TRBV7-2
cdr3_aa: CASSPNDRPEQYF
cdr3_nt: TGTGCCAGCAGCCCTAATGACAGACCCGAGCAGTACTTC

j_call: TRBJ2-5
clone_size: NA
d_call: TRBD2
v_call: TRBV18
cdr3_aa: CASSRGVAETQYF
cdr3_nt: TGTGCCAGCTCTCGGGGGGTTGCGGAGACCCAGTACTTC

j_call: TRBJ1-1
clone_size: few
d_call: NA
v_call: TRBV11-2
cdr3_aa: CASSLVQRNTEAFF
cdr3_nt: TGTGCCAGCAGCTTAGTCCAGCGGAACACTGAAGCTTTCTTT

j_call: TRBJ2-5
clone_size: NA
d_call: TRBD2
v_call: TRBV12-5
cdr3_aa: CASGFGWAGEGTQYF
cdr3_nt: TGTGCTAGTGGTTTCGGTTGGGCGGGAGAGGGGACCCAGTACTTC

j_call: TRBJ1-2
clone_size: NA
d_call: NA
v_call: TRBV18
cdr3_aa: CASSPGTDYGYTF
cdr3_nt: TGTGCCAGCTCACCCGGTACGGACTATGGCTACACCTTC

j_call: TRBJ1-6
clone_size: NA
d_call: TRBD1
v_call: TRBV28
cdr3_aa: CASSPSGTGNNSPLHF
cdr3_nt: TGTGCCAGCAGTCCCTCCGGGACAGGGAATAATTCACCCCTCCACTTT

j_call: TRBJ2-3
clone_size: NA
d_call: NA
v_call: TRBV6-1
cdr3_aa: CASSDRRSTQYF
cdr3_nt: TGTGCCAGCAGCGACAGGAGAAGTACGCAGTATTTT

j_call: TRBJ2-5
clone_size: once
d_call: NA
v_call: TRBV7-3
cdr3_aa: CASPGMKGETQYF
cdr3_nt: TGTGCCAGCCCCGGAATGAAGGGGGAGACCCAGTACTTC

j_call: TRBJ1-2
clone_size: NA
d_call: NA
v_call: TRBV5-6
cdr3_aa: CASSPPGSIYGYTF
cdr3_nt: TGTGCCAGCAGCCCACCGGGGAGCATCTATGGCTACACCTTC

j_call: TRBJ1-2
clone_size: few
d_call: NA
v_call: TRBV6-5
cdr3_aa: CASSPGGNYGYTF
cdr3_nt: TGTGCCAGCAGCCCCGGGGGGAACTATGGCTACACCTTC

j_call: TRBJ2-3
clone_size: NA
d_call: NA
v_call: TRBV2
cdr3_aa: CASSVGDTQYF
cdr3_nt: TGTGCCAGCAGTGTCGGAGATACGCAGTATTTT

j_call: TRBJ2-7
clone_size: NA
d_call: TRBD2
v_call: TRBV4-1
cdr3_aa: CASSQEQTVTLAGAREQYF
cdr3_nt: TGCGCCAGCAGCCAAGAGCAGACGGTGACATTAGCGGGAGCTCGGGAGCAGTACTTC

j_call: TRBJ2-2
clone_size: NA
d_call: TRBD1
v_call: TRBV6-1
cdr3_aa: CASIGTGNTGELFF
cdr3_nt: TGTGCCAGCATAGGGACAGGAAACACCGGGGAGCTGTTTTTT

j_call: TRBJ1-2
clone_size: few
d_call: NA
v_call: TRBV5-1
cdr3_aa: CASSLTGKDGYTF
cdr3_nt: TGCGCCAGCAGCTTGACAGGGAAGGATGGCTACACCTTC

j_call: TRBJ2-3
clone_size: NA
d_call: NA
v_call: TRBV7-9
cdr3_aa: CASSLYGTDTQYF
cdr3_nt: TGTGCCAGCAGCTTATACGGGACAGATACGCAGTATTTT

j_call: TRBJ2-1
clone_size: NA
d_call: NA
v_call: TRBV5-1
cdr3_aa: CASSLRDSLPNEQFF
cdr3_nt: TGCGCCAGCAGCCTAAGGGACTCCCTTCCCAATGAGCAGTTCTTC

j_call: TRBJ2-1
clone_size: NA
d_call: TRBD1
v_call: TRBV2
cdr3_aa: CASYRGDYNEQFF
cdr3_nt: TGTGCCAGCTACAGGGGGGACTACAATGAGCAGTTCTTC

j_call: TRBJ2-5
clone_size: NA
d_call: NA
v_call: TRBV2
cdr3_aa: CASRDELTETQYF
cdr3_nt: TGTGCCAGCAGAGACGAGTTGACAGAGACCCAGTACTTC

j_call: TRBJ2-2
clone_size: NA
d_call: TRBD1
v_call: TRBV7-8
cdr3_aa: CASSLALGTVLTGELFF
cdr3_nt: TGTGCCAGCAGCTTAGCATTAGGGACAGTCCTAACCGGGGAGCTGTTTTTT

j_call: TRBJ1-2
clone_size: NA
d_call: NA
v_call: TRBV18
cdr3_aa: CASSPAAGGYTF
cdr3_nt: TGTGCCAGCTCACCGGCCGCGGGAGGCTACACCTTC

j_call: TRBJ2-1
clone_size: NA
d_call: NA
v_call: TRBV27
cdr3_aa: CASRPDERNEQFF
cdr3_nt: TGTGCCAGCAGACCGGACGAACGGAATGAGCAGTTCTTC

j_call: TRBJ2-7
clone_size: NA
d_call: TRBD1
v_call: TRBV6-5
cdr3_aa: CASSYGTANYEQYF
cdr3_nt: TGTGCCAGCAGTTACGGGACAGCGAACTACGAGCAGTACTTC

j_call: TRBJ1-1
clone_size: NA
d_call: NA
v_call: TRBV4-1
cdr3_aa: CASSLAPGYTEAFF
cdr3_nt: TGCGCCAGCAGCCTAGCGCCGGGGTACACTGAAGCTTTCTTT